These T cell receptor beta chains were read from a single sample in a study of T-cell memory formation after mild COVID-19. TCRdb used MiXCR to reprocess the 5' RACE reads, holding one entry per CDR3 protein. The table includes about 160,000 distinct CDR3 sequences, 31% detected once. Sequencing was performed on PBMCs or a T cell subset sorted from them (not recorded which). These receptors originate from an adult woman who had mild COVID-19 (a few samples of this study predate the infection). Cell type and time point are not known. Each CDR3 is given with its conserved first and last residue. The D gene is left open where the match is weak. Size tells how often a clone was seen (once, few, many) or the class of an expanded clone, and some rows leave it out.

size	D	J	V	CDR3	DNA
-	-	TRBJ2-1	TRBV30	CAWSGSVRGRFF	TGTGCCTGGAGTGGTTCGGTGAGAGGTCGGTTCTTC
-	TRBD1	TRBJ2-1	TRBV29-1	CSVEVQGAGLNEQFF	TGCAGCGTTGAAGTTCAGGGGGCTGGACTCAATGAGCAGTTCTTC
many	TRBD1	TRBJ1-4	TRBV20-1	CSAQDRTGSSEKLFF	TGCAGTGCCCAAGATAGGACAGGGTCGAGTGAAAAACTGTTTTTT
-	TRBD2	TRBJ2-5	TRBV7-9	CASSPIAGGPETQYF	TGTGCCAGCAGCCCTATAGCGGGAGGGCCGGAGACCCAGTACTTC
-	-	TRBJ2-5	TRBV6-1	CASSDYGVGETQYF	TGTGCCAGCAGTGATTACGGGGTCGGGGAGACCCAGTACTTC
-	TRBD2	TRBJ2-1	TRBV12-3/TRBV12-4	CASSLPGLAGVPSEQFF	TGTGCCAGCAGCCTGCCCGGACTAGCGGGAGTCCCCAGTGAGCAGTTCTTC
few	-	TRBJ1-1	TRBV5-1	CASSSQGARTFTEAFF	TGCGCCAGCAGCTCACAGGGAGCTAGGACTTTCACTGAAGCTTTCTTT
few	TRBD1	TRBJ2-3	TRBV5-1	CASSLKTGPTDTQYF	TGCGCCAGCAGCTTAAAGACAGGGCCCACAGATACGCAGTATTTT
-	-	TRBJ2-3	TRBV5-1	CASSLGPLLTDTQYF	TGCGCCAGCAGCCTGGGACCTCTCCTCACAGATACGCAGTATTTT
few	TRBD2	TRBJ2-1	TRBV5-1	CASSSPTSGAYNEQFF	TGCGCCAGCAGCTCCCCGACTAGCGGAGCATACAATGAGCAGTTCTTC
-	-	TRBJ1-3	TRBV5-6	CASSKRGNTIYF	TGTGCCAGCAGCAAAAGAGGAAACACCATATATTTT
few	-	TRBJ2-2	TRBV20-1	CSAKRQVTGELFF	TGCAGTGCGAAACGACAGGTCACCGGGGAGCTGTTTTTT
once	TRBD2	TRBJ2-5	TRBV24-1	CATSLGGRSPETQYF	TGTGCCACCAGTTTAGGCGGGAGGTCCCCAGAGACCCAGTACTTC
-	-	TRBJ2-2	TRBV7-6	CASSLSGGRTGELFF	TGTGCCAGCAGCCTGTCTGGAGGGCGCACCGGGGAGCTGTTTTTT
-	-	TRBJ1-1	TRBV20-1	CSARSPLVPEAFF	TGCAGTGCTAGATCCCCCCTCGTCCCTGAAGCTTTCTTT
-	-	TRBJ1-1	TRBV2	CASSVWGRERTEAFF	TGTGCCAGCAGTGTGTGGGGCCGGGAGCGCACTGAAGCTTTCTTT
-	TRBD1	TRBJ1-2	TRBV9	CASSVAGDSNYGYTF	TGTGCCAGCAGCGTAGCTGGGGACAGCAACTATGGCTACACCTTC
-	-	TRBJ1-2	TRBV5-1	CASSSAGDIYGYTF	TGCGCCAGCAGCTCAGCAGGGGATATCTATGGCTACACCTTC
-	-	TRBJ1-1	TRBV5-1	CASSLEWNTEAFF	TGCGCCAGCAGCTTGGAGTGGAACACTGAAGCTTTCTTT
-	TRBD2	TRBJ2-1	TRBV4-1	CASSQDRRGLAGAYNEQFF	TGCGCCAGCAGCCAAGATCGGAGAGGACTAGCGGGGGCTTACAATGAGCAGTTCTTC
few	-	TRBJ1-1	TRBV7-8	CASSPGASMNTEAFF	TGTGCCAGCAGCCCAGGCGCGTCCATGAACACTGAAGCTTTCTTT
-	-	TRBJ2-7	TRBV12-3/TRBV12-4	CASSLLRDGAYEQYF	TGTGCCAGCAGTTTGCTCAGGGATGGAGCCTACGAGCAGTACTTC
few	-	TRBJ1-2	TRBV20-1	CSAPPKGQATTYGYTF	TGCAGTGCCCCCCCCAAAGGGCAGGCCACTACCTATGGCTACACCTTC
few	TRBD2	TRBJ2-1	TRBV20-1	CSARVEESEAGEVYNEQFF	TGCAGTGCTAGAGTGGAGGAGTCTGAGGCGGGAGAGGTTTACAATGAGCAGTTCTTC
-	-	TRBJ2-1	TRBV3-1	CASSQDRAGSYNEQFF	TGTGCCAGCAGCCAAGATCGGGCGGGATCCTACAATGAGCAGTTCTTC
-	-	TRBJ1-2	TRBV7-8	CASSLAEVGYTF	TGTGCCAGCAGCTTAGCTGAGGTTGGCTACACCTTC
-	-	TRBJ2-3	TRBV12-3/TRBV12-4	CASSETGPPDTQYF	TGTGCCAGCAGCGAAACAGGGCCCCCAGATACGCAGTATTTT
-	TRBD2	TRBJ2-7	TRBV11-2	CASSSFRGGYYEQYF	TGTGCCAGCAGCTCCTTCCGCGGGGGGTACTACGAGCAGTACTTC
-	-	TRBJ1-6	TRBV12-3/TRBV12-4	CASSSGNSPLHF	TGTGCCAGCAGTTCAGGGAATTCACCCCTCCACTTT
-	-	TRBJ2-1	TRBV24-1	CATSEGGRNEQFF	TGTGCCACCAGTGAAGGGGGGAGGAATGAGCAGTTCTTC
few	-	TRBJ1-2	TRBV7-9	CASRLRGGGYTF	TGTGCCAGCAGGTTACGGGGAGGCGGCTACACCTTC
-	-	TRBJ1-1	TRBV11-1	CASSVQMNTEAFF	TGTGCCAGCAGCGTTCAGATGAACACTGAAGCTTTCTTT
-	-	TRBJ2-1	TRBV15	CATSSRSSNEQFF	TGTGCCACCAGCAGTCGATCCTCCAATGAGCAGTTCTTC
-	-	TRBJ1-1	TRBV30	CAWSVHVGSEAFF	TGTGCCTGGAGTGTACATGTAGGGTCAGAAGCTTTCTTT
-	-	TRBJ2-7	TRBV7-2	CASSLDERYEQYF	TGTGCCAGCAGCTTAGATGAGCGCTACGAGCAGTACTTC
few	TRBD1	TRBJ2-2	TRBV20-1	CSATQGASFNGELFF	TGCAGTGCCACACAGGGGGCGTCGTTTAACGGGGAGCTGTTTTTT
few	TRBD2	TRBJ2-3	TRBV7-8	CASSLGLAGSDTQYF	TGTGCCAGCAGCTTAGGTCTAGCGGGCTCAGATACGCAGTATTTT
-	-	TRBJ1-1	TRBV19	CASRTRPTGNTEAFF	TGTGCCAGTAGGACACGACCGACAGGGAACACTGAAGCTTTCTTT
many	TRBD1	TRBJ1-5	TRBV7-9	CASSITGDSNQPQHF	TGTGCCAGCAGCATAACAGGGGATAGCAATCAGCCCCAGCATTTT
-	-	TRBJ1-1	TRBV30	CAWSTRGKANTEAFF	TGTGCCTGGAGTACCAGGGGTAAAGCGAACACTGAAGCTTTCTTT
many	-	TRBJ2-1	TRBV18	CASSPASYNEQFF	TGTGCCAGCTCACCAGCCAGCTACAATGAGCAGTTCTTC
-	TRBD2	TRBJ2-5	TRBV7-3	CASSLTGLATETQYF	TGTGCCAGCAGCTTAACGGGACTAGCCACGGAGACCCAGTACTTC